This T cell receptor (beta chain) was sequenced during a study of blood T cell repertoires in COVID-19. For the study at large: Both acute and convalescent COVID-19 samples were obtained from the United States, Italy and Spain. PBMCs, B-cell-depleted T cells, or T cells were the source of the cDNA or gDNA that made up the material.

Per the study methods: The assay estimated nucleated cells by amplifying reference gene primers. Using immunoSEQ multiplex PCR, the repertoire was profiled, and TCRdb retains in-frame clones only, with some absent. That table gives V, J and clone size, and the DNA gave D and trimming. The sample holds around 220,000 clones, around 85% seen once. The germline V gene has CDR1 SGHRS and CDR2 YFSETQ. V lost 2 bases, J lost 7 bases, and 9 bases lay in between. The CDR3 extends over 13 amino acids. This sequence originates from a human donor in a cohort sampled during active COVID-19. Sequenced material: peripheral blood. The rearrangement uses TRBV5-1 and TRBJ1-4, with D uncertain. This CDR3 reads CASSLGGFEKLFF. The CDR3 nucleotides are TGCGCCAGCAGCTTAGGCGGCTTTGAAAAACTGTTTTTT.